The text below deals with one TCR beta chain. This sample was taken from a study of cytomegalovirus exposure and HLA in healthy donors. The germline V and J ends were trimmed by 6 bases and 3 bases, with 13 bases remaining between them. The CDR3 runs to 14 residues. Germline V gene lookup returns CDR1 SGHTA and CDR2 FQGNSA. The PCR ran on 60 Vbeta and 13 Jbeta primers. Only in-frame clones appear in the TCRdb table, and some are missing; sequencing was by immunoSEQ multiplex PCR. The sample consists of more than 90,000 clones, around 76% of them appearing once. The sequence derives from a human donor in good health. The chain couples TRBV7-2 to TRBJ2-3; D call uncertain. The sample taken for sequencing was PBMCs. CDR3 bases: TGTGCCAGCAGGCCAGGCTATTGGACAGATACGCAGTATTTT. Translated, it gives CASRPGYWTDTQYF. Drawing the rest from reference TRBV7-2 and TRBJ2-3, the complete variable domain is GAGVSQSPSNKVTEKGKDVELRCDPISGHTALYWYRQSLGQGLEFLIYFQGNSAPDKSGLPSDRFSAERTGGSVSTLTIQRTQQEDSAVYLCASRPGYWTDTQYFGPGTRLTVL.